This record looks at one T cell receptor beta chain sequence and its context. Its antigen is as yet unknown. CD45RO-negative CD8 cells positively selected for CCR7 made up the naive population, which excluded terminally differentiated effector memory CD45RA+ cells. This sample stems from a study of shared clonotypes between healthy human individuals. The CDR3 sequence is 15 residues long. V lost 3 bases and J lost 0, with 12 bases in between. The V gene's germline CDR1 is SGDLS and CDR2 YYNGEE. The study's findings and limits: Sequencing depth was expected to influence donor clonotype sharing.

Sequencing used immunoSEQ multiplex PCR; TCRdb keeps in-frame clones, though not all of them. The table has around 560,000 clones, around 96% seen once; the top ten hold 0.11%. The V and J genes are TRBV9 and TRBJ1-1; perhaps TRBD1 as D (6 bases). The sample taken for sequencing was naive CD8+ T cells sorted from blood. The clonotype was recovered from a young woman in good health. In DNA, the CDR3 is TGTGCCAGCAGCGCAGGACAGAGTCTGAACACTGAAGCTTTCTTT. It codes for CASSAGQSLNTEAFF.